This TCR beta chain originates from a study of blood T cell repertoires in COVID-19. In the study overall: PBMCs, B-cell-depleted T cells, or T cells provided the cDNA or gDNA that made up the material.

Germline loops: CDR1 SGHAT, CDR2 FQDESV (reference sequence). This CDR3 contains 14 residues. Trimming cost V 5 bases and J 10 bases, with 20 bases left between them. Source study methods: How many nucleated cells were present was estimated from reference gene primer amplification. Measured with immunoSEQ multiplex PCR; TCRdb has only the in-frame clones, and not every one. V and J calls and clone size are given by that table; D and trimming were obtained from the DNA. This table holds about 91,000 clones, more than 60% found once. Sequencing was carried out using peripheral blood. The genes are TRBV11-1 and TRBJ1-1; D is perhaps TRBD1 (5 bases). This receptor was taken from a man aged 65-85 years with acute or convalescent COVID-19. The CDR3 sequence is CASSPGTREVGAFF. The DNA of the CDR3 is TGTGCCAGCAGCCCCGGGACTCGGGAAGTGGGAGCTTTCTTT. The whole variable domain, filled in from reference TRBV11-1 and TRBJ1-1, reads EAEVAQSPRYKITEKSQAVAFWCDPISGHATLYWYRQILGQGPELLVQFQDESVVDDSQLPKDRFSAERLKGVDSTLKIQPAELGDSAMYLCASSPGTREVGAFFGQGTRLTVV.